This T cell receptor beta chain derives from a study of regulatory T cells in long-lasting Graves disease. Time point denoted: persistent/refractory GD, antithyroid drugs over 5 years with positive TRAb. Extracted PBMC RNA gave rise to the TCR library. Arm-PCR of CDR3 regions with iRepertoire HTBI primers generated TCR beta libraries. TCRdb re-derived calls from the multiplex PCR reads in MiXCR, one entry per CDR3 protein. The sample has 350,000 to 450,000 distinct CDR3 sequences, 23% seen once. This clonotype appeared a few times. This CDR3 contains 11 residues. The germline CDR1 and CDR2 sequences are SNHLY and FYNNEI.

Sequences were derived from peripheral blood mononuclear cells (PBMCs), sampled when the disease was refractory, from a patient treated with antithyroid drugs. This chain links TRBV2 with TRBJ2-1; TRBD1 matches at 9 bases. The receptor's source is a middle-aged woman with Graves disease. The CDR3 coding sequence is TGTGGGGACAGGGTTGTAAATGAGCAGTTCTTC. As protein: CGDRVVNEQFF.